One sample yielded the 4 T cell receptor beta chains listed below, sequenced in a study of T cells in Graves' hyperthyroidism and ophthalmopathy (dated by TCRdb to the late 2010s). The method was multiplex PCR. Sequenced on an Illumina HiSeq 2000. TCR beta CDR3 regions were amplified from RNA transcripts. A first-round RT-PCR of the TCR CDR3 used the HTBI primer set with the Qiagen OneStep RT-PCR kit. TCRdb reprocessing: public reads trimmed at Q25 with fastp, clones called with MiXCR, in-frame beta chains kept. Entries that share a CDR3 protein sequence are merged under the most common genes and DNA. Across this sample there are some 550,000 distinct CDR3 sequences, with under 25% seen only once. Of the sample, 26% falls within the top ten clones. Sequencing was done on a sample of blood. The receptors were gathered from a man aged 18 to 30 with Graves' hyperthyroidism.

This clonotype was counted many times. The chain recombines TRBV11-3 with TRBJ1-6; maybe TRBD1 (6 bases). CDR1 is SGHNT, CDR2 YENEEA, per germline. There are 17 residues in the CDR3. Trimming cost V 0 bases and J 7 bases, with 16 bases left between them. CDR3 protein: CASSLDPVGGPNSPLHF. CDR3 DNA: TGTGCCAGCAGCTTAGATCCGGTAGGGGGGCCGAATTCACCCCTCCACTTT.

This clonotype has at least ten counts. V is TRBV6-5 and J is TRBJ2-2; perhaps TRBD2 as D (6 bases). This CDR3 spans 14 amino acids. The germline V gene has CDR1 MNHEY and CDR2 SVGAGI. V dropped 1 base and J dropped 7 bases, with 10 bases sitting between them. Here the CDR3 reads CASSYWGVSGELFF. The CDR3 nucleotides are TGTGCCAGCAGTTACTGGGGGGTTAGCGGGGAGCTGTTTTTT.

The rearrangement links TRBV15 to TRBJ2-6, with D tentatively TRBD2 (7 bases). Trimming removed 8 bases from V and 0 bases from J, with 17 bases in between. Germline-derived CDR1 and CDR2 are LNHNV and YYDKDF (reference sequence). CDR3 length: 17 amino acids. The CDR3 region has the DNA TGTGCCACCTCCAGCGGGACAAGTGTCTCTGGGGCCAACGTCCTGACTTTC. It yields the protein CATSSGTSVSGANVLTF.

This clonotype was counted ten times or more. The rearrangement joins TRBV6-1 to TRBJ2-7; 7 nucleotides line up with TRBD1. With V trimmed by 2 bases and J by 2 bases, 9 bases remained unmatched. Germline V gives CDR1 MNHNS, CDR2 SASEGT. The length of the CDR3 is 16 residues. The CDR3 DNA follows: TGTGCCAGCAGTGAAAGTATTCCGACAGGGACCTACGAGCAGTACTTC. Translation: CASSESIPTGTYEQYF.